One and the same sample provided the 8 T cell receptor beta chains below, sequenced in a study of T cell repertoires in cytomegalovirus infection. TCRdb itself ran the reads through MiXCR, one entry per CDR3 protein. The sample lists about 300,000 distinct CDR3 sequences, approximately 10% occurring once. Sequenced material: PBMCs. These receptors were collected from a human donor in good health (CMV status not recorded). Some clones in this sample may be carry-over from other donors' samples.

In its sample, this clonotype was seen many times. CDR3 DNA: TGTGCCAGCAGTTCCTATCGTAGGGTAGGGGGCCGCTCCTACAATGAGCAGTTCTTC. Its protein product is CASSSYRRVGGRSYNEQFF. The chain is built from TRBV6-2 or TRBV6-3 and TRBJ2-1; 7 positions match TRBD1. Germline trimming cut 4 bases from V and 0 bases from J; bases unmatched to any gene: 15. This CDR3 is 19 amino acids long. CDR1 and CDR2 from the germline V gene are MNHEY and SVGEGT.

This clonotype was detected a few times. The chain recombines TRBV4-1 with TRBJ1-5, with D possibly TRBD1 on 5 matching bases. The ends were cut back, 2 bases at V and 3 bases at J, with 11 bases in the middle. Looked up from germline, CDR1 is MGHRA and CDR2 is YSYEKL. The CDR3 sequence is 15 residues long. The CDR3 region is CASSQIQGLNQPQHF. CDR3 nucleotide sequence: TGCGCCAGCAGCCAAATTCAGGGCCTCAATCAGCCCCAGCATTTT.

J is TRBJ1-2 and V is TRBV20-1; the D gene is possibly TRBD1 (5 bases). Looked up from germline, CDR1 is DFQATT and CDR2 is SNEGSKA (reference sequence). The CDR3 contains 13 residues. Trimming shortened V by 5 bases and J by 5 bases, and 15 bases separated the two germline ends. CDR3: CSAVPGPGYGYTF. The CDR3 DNA reads TGCAGTGCTGTCCCGGGACCAGGGTATGGCTACACCTTC.

The V call is TRBV28, the J call TRBJ2-1; the match to TRBD2 covers 10 bases. Unmatched junction bases numbered 10, after V lost 4 bases and J lost 7 bases. Germline V gene sequence: CDR1 MDHEN, CDR2 SYDVKM. The CDR3 covers 16 residues. This CDR3 reads CASSSPAGGPFNEQFF. The DNA of the CDR3 is TGTGCCAGCAGTTCGCCAGCGGGGGGGCCCTTTAATGAGCAGTTCTTC. Full variable domain (missing parts from reference TRBV28 and TRBJ2-1): DVKVTQSSRYLVKRTGEKVFLECVQDMDHENMFWYRQDPGLGLRLIYFSYDVKMKEKGDIPEGYSVSREKKERFSLILESASTNQTSMYLCASSSPAGGPFNEQFFGPGTRLTVL.

The CDR3 DNA reads TGCAGTGCTAGAGATCCGCGGGAAGGCCTAGCCCTAAAAGCTTTCTTT. Protein sequence: CSARDPREGLALKAFF. The chain has TRBV20-1 and TRBJ1-1; D remains ambiguous. Trimming removed 0 bases from V and 9 bases from J, with 23 bases in between. Looked up from germline, CDR1 is DFQATT and CDR2 is SNEGSKA (reference sequence). CDR3 length equals 16 residues.

This clonotype was found many times. In DNA form, the CDR3 reads TGCAGTGCTAGAGCACGGACAGGGATTCACGAGCAGTACGTC. Its translation: CSARARTGIHEQYV. This chain connects TRBV20-1 to TRBJ2-7; 8 bases map to TRBD1. CDR3 length: 14 amino acids. Germline values: CDR1 DFQATT, CDR2 SNEGSKA (reference sequence). V dropped 1 base and J dropped 5; count of bases not matched to a gene: 7.

The chain carries TRBV20-1 and TRBJ2-5; 7 nucleotides align to TRBD1. Germline CDR1 and CDR2: DFQATT and SNEGSKA (reference sequence). The CDR3 has 14 amino acids. With V trimmed by 5 bases and J by 2 bases, 8 bases remained unmatched. As DNA, the CDR3 is TGCAGTGCTCCCGGGACAGACACACAAGAGACCCAGTACTTC. As protein: CSAPGTDTQETQYF.

The chain carries TRBV3-1 and TRBJ2-2; perhaps TRBD1 as D (8 bases). The CDR3 consists of 17 residues. Deletions cut 4 bases from V and 1 base from J, with 16 bases between. The germline V gene has CDR1 LGHDT and CDR2 YNNKEL (reference sequence). CDR3 in DNA: TGTGCCAGCAGCCCGAGGACAGGGAGGGGGAACACCGGGGAGCTGTTTTTT. It encodes CASSPRTGRGNTGELFF.